This paragraph covers one T cell receptor (beta chain) sequence. This clonotype was detected only a few times. It lacks a known antigen. No base quality information exists; no much larger clone differs at one position. This sample is drawn from a study of post-analysis software for immune sequencing data (dated by TCRdb to 2014 to 2015). At the level of the whole study: Disease courses on record covered relapsing-remitting, secondary progressive and progressive-relapsing multiple sclerosis, though some patients had no subtype annotation. The multiple sclerosis patient repertoires were compared with about a dozen previously published healthy control repertoires from donors aged about 6 to 26 years. A subset of samples was prepared in parallel using single-end sample barcoding, then pooled and co-amplified after Illumina adapter ligation. Broad study findings and their caveats: The multiple sclerosis patient group was slightly younger than the control group. Significantly higher frequencies in patients than in controls were found for roughly 5 TRBV segments, including TRBV5-6, TRBV5-1 and TRBV20-1. Strong co-clustering of samples prepared in the same batch was shown by direct clustering with F measure, prompting a batch-effect correction. Multiple sclerosis patients had significantly lower normalized Chao1 diversity than controls, a result that suggests substantial peripheral T-cell clonal expansion.

Library preparation employed PCR. The data were produced on an Illumina HiSeq 2500. To reduce PCR and sequencing biases, unique molecular identifiers were built into the TCR beta cDNA libraries. Roughly 500,000 cDNA molecules were obtained for every 1 to 10 million input T cells, so each molecule roughly corresponded to one T cell. Patient libraries were prepared and sequenced with the same protocol used for the earlier healthy control dataset. Samples belonging to the same batch were prepared together, multiplexed and sequenced on a shared HiSeq lane. Regarding the original processing steps: Raw barcoded reads were processed with MIGEC, and single-read molecular identifier groups were discarded before consensus assembly and CDR3 extraction. Clonotype tables were post-analysed with VDJtools, normalizing diversity by down-sampling all datasets to the smallest sample size. Repertoire overlap clustering matched CDR3 amino acid but not nucleotide sequences to correct batch-related cross-sample contamination. Using fastp at Q25 and MiXCR, TCRdb reprocessed the public reads and kept productive beta chains. Rows are combined by CDR3 protein, so each entry shows the most common genes and DNA. The V and J calls here are based on TCRdb, not the publication. This sample lists hundreds of thousands of distinct CDR3 sequences; 25% to 30% were detected once. The ten most abundant clones make up around 0.55% of the sample.

At the junction V is shortened by 6 bases and J by 9 bases, with 18 bases in between. Reading the germline V gene (reference sequence) gives CDR1 DFQATT and CDR2 SNEGSKA. The CDR3, from cysteine to phenylalanine, totals 13 residues. The read is trimmed to its CDR3 DNA, 39 bases read in frame from base 1. To demonstrate the VDJtools post-analysis software, the study profiled TCR beta repertoires from the peripheral blood of about a dozen young patients with multiple sclerosis. The multiple sclerosis patients were children and adolescents between roughly 6 and 16 years of age. Rearrangement joined TRBV20-1 to TRBJ2-1, with the D gene uncertain. This clonotype was sampled from a girl between 5 and 17 years old with multiple sclerosis. Sequencing was carried out using blood. The DNA sequence is given as TGCAGTGCGCCCTCCCCGTTGGCTTTTGAGCAGTTCTTC. This gives the protein CSAPSPLAFEQFF.